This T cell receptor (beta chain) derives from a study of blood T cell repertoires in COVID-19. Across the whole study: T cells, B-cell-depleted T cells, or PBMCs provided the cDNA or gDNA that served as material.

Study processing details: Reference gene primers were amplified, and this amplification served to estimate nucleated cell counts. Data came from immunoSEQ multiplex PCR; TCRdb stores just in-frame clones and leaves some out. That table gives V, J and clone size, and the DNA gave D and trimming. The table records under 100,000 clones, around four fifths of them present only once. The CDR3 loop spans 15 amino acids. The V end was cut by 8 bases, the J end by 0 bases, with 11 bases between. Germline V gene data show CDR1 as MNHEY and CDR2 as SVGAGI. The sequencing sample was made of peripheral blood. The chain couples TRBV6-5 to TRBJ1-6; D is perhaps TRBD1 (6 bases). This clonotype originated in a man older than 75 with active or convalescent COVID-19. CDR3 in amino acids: CASGGQSSYNSPLHF. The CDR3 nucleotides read TGTGCCAGCGGCGGACAGAGCTCCTATAATTCACCCCTCCACTTT.